This TCR beta chain originates from a study of cytomegalovirus exposure and HLA in healthy donors. Regarding the study as a whole: Most of the CMV-associated TCR beta chains (in a later analysis) appeared to be HLA-restricted. A later analysis showed that HLA-associated TCR beta chains had undergone more clonal expansion than equally common others. For TCR beta chains, V- and J-gene trimming was later linked to a missense DCLRE1C variant.

The PCR used 60 Vbeta and 13 Jbeta primers. Here immunoSEQ multiplex PCR was the method, and the copy in TCRdb shows in-frame clones only, minus some. This table holds fewer than 100,000 clones. Per the germline V gene, CDR1 is SQVTM and CDR2 is ANQGSEA. Trimming took off 6 bases at V and 4 bases at J, with 17 bases between the two ends. CDR3 length: 14 residues. Comments on this clone: The antigen remains undetermined.

The sample comprised PBMCs. This receptor was taken from a man aged 45-65 years in good health and CMV-seronegative. The chain is built from TRBV29-1 and TRBJ2-3, with D tentatively TRBD1 (7 bases). The DNA of the CDR3 is TGCAGCGTCTCTCAGGGGGGTCCGGCAGATACGCAGTATTTT. Translated, it gives CSVSQGGPADTQYF.